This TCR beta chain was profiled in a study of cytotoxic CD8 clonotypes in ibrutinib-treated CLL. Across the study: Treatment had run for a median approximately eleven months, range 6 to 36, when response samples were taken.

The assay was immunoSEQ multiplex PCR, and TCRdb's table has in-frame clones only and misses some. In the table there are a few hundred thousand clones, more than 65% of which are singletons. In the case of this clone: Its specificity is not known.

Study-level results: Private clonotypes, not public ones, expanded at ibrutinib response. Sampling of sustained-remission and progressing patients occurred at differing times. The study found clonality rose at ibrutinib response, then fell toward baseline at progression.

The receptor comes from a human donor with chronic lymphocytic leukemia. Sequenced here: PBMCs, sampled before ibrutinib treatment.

CDR3 sequence: CAWSPGFRDPYDEQFF. The CDR3 DNA sequence: TGTGCCTGGAGCCCAGGGTTTAGGGACCCCTATGATGAGCAGTTCTTC. V gene TRBV30 combines with J gene TRBJ2-1; D assignment may be TRBD1 or TRBD2 (5 bases each). Germline V CDR1 and CDR2: GTSNPN, SVGIG (reference sequence). This CDR3 has 16 residues. V was pared by 3 bases and J by 8 bases, with 23 bases between.